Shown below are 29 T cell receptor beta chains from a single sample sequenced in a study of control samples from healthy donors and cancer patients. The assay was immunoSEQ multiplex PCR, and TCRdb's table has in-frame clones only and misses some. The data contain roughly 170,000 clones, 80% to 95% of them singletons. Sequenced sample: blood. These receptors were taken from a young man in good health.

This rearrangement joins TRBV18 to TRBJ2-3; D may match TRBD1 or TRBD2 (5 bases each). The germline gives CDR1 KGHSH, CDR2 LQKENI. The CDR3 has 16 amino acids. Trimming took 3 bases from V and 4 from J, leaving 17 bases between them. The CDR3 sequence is CASSPRTYLGADTQYF. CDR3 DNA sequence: TGTGCCAGCTCACCCAGGACTTACTTGGGGGCAGATACGCAGTATTTT.

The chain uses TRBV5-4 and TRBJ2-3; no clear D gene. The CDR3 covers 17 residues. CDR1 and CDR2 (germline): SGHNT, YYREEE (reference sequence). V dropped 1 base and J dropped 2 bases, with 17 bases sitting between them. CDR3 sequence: CASSLFGTGRNTDTQYF. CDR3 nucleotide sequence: TGTGCCAGCAGCTTGTTTGGTACGGGCCGGAACACAGATACGCAGTATTTT.

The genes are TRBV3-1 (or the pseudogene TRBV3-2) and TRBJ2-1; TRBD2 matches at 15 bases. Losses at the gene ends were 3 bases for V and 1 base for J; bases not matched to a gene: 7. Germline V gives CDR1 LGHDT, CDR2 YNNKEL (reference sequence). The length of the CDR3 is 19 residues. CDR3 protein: CASSQRGTSGGKSYNEQFF. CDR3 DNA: TGTGCCAGCAGCCAGAGGGGGACTAGCGGGGGGAAGTCCTACAATGAGCAGTTCTTC.

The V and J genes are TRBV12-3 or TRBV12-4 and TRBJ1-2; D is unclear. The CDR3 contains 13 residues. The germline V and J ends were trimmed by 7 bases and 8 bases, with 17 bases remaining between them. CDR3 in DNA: TGTGCCAGCACACAATATCCCCCATCAGGCTACACCTTC. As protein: CASTQYPPSGYTF.

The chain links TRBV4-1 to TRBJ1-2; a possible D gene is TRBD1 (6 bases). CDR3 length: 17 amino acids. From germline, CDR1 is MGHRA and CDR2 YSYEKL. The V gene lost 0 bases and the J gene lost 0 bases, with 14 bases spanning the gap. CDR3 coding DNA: TGCGCCAGCAGCCAAGATGGGGACATTTCCTCTAACTATGGCTACACCTTC. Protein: CASSQDGDISSNYGYTF.

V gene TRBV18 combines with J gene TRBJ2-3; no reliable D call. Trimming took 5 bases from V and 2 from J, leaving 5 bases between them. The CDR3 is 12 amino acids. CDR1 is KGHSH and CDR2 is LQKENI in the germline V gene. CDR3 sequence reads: CASSNPTDTQYF. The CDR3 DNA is TGTGCCAGCTCAAATCCCACAGATACGCAGTATTTT.

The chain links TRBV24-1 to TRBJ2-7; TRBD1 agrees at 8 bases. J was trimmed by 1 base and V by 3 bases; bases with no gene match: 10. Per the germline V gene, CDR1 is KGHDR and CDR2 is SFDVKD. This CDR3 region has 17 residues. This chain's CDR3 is CATSDQPGTGSSYEQYF. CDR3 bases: TGTGCCACCAGTGATCAGCCCGGGACAGGTAGTTCCTACGAGCAGTACTTC.

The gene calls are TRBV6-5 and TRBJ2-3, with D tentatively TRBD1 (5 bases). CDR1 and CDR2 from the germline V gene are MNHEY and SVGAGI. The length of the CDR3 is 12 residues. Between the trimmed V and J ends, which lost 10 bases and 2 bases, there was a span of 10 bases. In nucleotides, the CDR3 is TGTGCCACTGACAGACCCACAGATACGCAGTATTTT. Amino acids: CATDRPTDTQYF.

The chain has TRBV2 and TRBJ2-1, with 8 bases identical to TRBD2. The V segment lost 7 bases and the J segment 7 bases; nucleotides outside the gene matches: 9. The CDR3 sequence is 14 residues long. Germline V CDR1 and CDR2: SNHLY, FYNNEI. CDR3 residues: CASIGGGPGNEQFF. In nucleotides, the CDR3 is TGTGCCAGCATAGGCGGGGGGCCTGGGAATGAGCAGTTCTTC.

CDR3 loop: CASRHRVAGTGETQYF. The CDR3 nucleotides are TGTGCCAGCAGGCACAGAGTTGCAGGGACGGGAGAGACCCAGTACTTC. This chain connects TRBV11-1 to TRBJ2-5; D could derive from TRBD1 or TRBD2 (5 bases each). CDR1 is SGHAT and CDR2 is FQDESV in the germline V gene (reference sequence). V was pared by 6 bases and J by 4 bases, with 21 bases between. The CDR3 sequence is 16 residues long.

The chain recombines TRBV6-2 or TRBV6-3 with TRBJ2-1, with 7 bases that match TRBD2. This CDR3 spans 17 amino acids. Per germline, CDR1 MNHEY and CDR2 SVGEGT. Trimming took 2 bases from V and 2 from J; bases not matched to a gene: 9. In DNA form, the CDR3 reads TGTGCCAGCAGTTACCTGTCTCCTAGCGGCCCCTACAATGAGCAGTTCTTC. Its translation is CASSYLSPSGPYNEQFF.

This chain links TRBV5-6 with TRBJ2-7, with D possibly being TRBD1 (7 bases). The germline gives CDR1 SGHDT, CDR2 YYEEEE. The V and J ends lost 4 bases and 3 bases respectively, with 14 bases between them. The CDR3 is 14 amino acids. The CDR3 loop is CASSAGQRNYEQYF. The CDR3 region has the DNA TGTGCCAGCAGCGCGGGACAGAGAAACTACGAGCAGTACTTC. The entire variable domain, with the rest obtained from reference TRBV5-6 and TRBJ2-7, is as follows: DAGVTQSPTHLIKTRGQQVTLRCSPKSGHDTVSWYQQALGQGPQFIFQYYEEEERQRGNFPDRFSGHQFPNYSSELNVNALLLGDSALYLCASSAGQRNYEQYFGPGTRLTVT.

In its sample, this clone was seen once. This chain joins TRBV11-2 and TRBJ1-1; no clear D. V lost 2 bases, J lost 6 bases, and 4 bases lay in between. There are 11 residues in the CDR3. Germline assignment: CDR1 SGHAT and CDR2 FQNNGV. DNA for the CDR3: TGTGCCAGCAGCTTACAGGCTGAAGCTTTCTTT. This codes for CASSLQAEAFF.

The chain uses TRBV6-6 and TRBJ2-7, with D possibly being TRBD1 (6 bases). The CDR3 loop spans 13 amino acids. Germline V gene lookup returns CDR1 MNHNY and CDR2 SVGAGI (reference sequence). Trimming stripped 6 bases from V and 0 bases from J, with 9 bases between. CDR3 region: CASSPDSSYEQYF. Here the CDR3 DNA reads TGTGCCAGCAGCCCGGACAGCTCCTACGAGCAGTACTTC.

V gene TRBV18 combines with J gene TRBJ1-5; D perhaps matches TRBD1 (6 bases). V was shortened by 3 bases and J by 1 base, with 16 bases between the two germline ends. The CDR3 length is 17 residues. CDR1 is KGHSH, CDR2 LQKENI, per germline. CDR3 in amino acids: CASSPLMTGGSNQPQHF. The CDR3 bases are TGTGCCAGCTCACCTCTGATGACAGGCGGCAGCAATCAGCCCCAGCATTTT.

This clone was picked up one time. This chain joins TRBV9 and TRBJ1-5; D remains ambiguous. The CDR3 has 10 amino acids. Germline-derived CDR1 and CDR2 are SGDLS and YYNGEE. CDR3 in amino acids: CSEGGQPQHF. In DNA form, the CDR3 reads TGTTCGGAGGGCGGCCAGCCCCAGCATTTT.

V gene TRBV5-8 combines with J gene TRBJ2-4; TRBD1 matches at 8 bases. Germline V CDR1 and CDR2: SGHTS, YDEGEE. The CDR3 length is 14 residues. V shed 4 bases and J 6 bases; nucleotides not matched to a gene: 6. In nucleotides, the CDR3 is TGTGCCAGCAGCGGACGGACAGGGCCAAACATTCAGTACTTC. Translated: CASSGRTGPNIQYF.

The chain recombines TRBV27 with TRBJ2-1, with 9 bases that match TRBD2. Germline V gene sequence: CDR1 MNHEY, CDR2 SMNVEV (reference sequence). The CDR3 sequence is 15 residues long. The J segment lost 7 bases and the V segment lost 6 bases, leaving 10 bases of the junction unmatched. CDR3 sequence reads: CASRLRGGLGNEQFF. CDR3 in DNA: TGTGCCAGCAGACTGCGGGGGGGCCTCGGGAATGAGCAGTTCTTC.

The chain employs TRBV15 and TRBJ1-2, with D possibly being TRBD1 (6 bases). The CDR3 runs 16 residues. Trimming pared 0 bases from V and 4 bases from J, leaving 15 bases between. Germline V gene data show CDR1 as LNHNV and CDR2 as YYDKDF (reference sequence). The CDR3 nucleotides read TGTGCCACCAGCAGAGATCCTGGACAGCTCGCCTATGGCTACACCTTC. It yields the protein CATSRDPGQLAYGYTF. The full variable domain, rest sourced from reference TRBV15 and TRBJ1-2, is DAMVIQNPRYQVTQFGKPVTLSCSQTLNHNVMYWYQQKSSQAPKLLFHYYDKDFNNEADTPDNFQSRRPNTSFCFLDIRSPGLGDTAMYLCATSRDPGQLAYGYTFGSGTRLTVV.

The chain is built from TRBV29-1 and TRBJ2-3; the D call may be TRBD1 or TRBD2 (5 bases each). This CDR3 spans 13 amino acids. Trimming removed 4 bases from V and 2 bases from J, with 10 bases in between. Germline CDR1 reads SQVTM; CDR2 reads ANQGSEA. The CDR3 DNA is TGCAGCGTTGGGGGGTCCTACACAGATACGCAGTATTTT. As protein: CSVGGSYTDTQYF.

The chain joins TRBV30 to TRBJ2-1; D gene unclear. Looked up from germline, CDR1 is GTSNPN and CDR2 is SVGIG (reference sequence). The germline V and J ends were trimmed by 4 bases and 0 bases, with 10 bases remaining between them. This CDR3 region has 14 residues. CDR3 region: CAWMGVSSYNEQFF. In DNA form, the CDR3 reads TGTGCCTGGATGGGCGTGAGCTCCTACAATGAGCAGTTCTTC.

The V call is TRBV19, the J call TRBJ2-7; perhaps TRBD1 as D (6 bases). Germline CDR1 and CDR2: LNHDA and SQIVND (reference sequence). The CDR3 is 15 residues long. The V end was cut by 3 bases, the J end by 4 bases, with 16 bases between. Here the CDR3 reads CASSIGDTFRYEQYF. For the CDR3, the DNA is TGTGCCAGTAGTATTGGGGACACATTTCGTTACGAGCAGTACTTC.

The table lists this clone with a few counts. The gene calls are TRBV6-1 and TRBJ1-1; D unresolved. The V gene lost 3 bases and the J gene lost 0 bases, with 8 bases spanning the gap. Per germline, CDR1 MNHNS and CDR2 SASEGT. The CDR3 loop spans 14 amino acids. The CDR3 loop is CASSDRWMNTEAFF. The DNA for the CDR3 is TGTGCCAGCAGTGACAGGTGGATGAACACTGAAGCTTTCTTT.

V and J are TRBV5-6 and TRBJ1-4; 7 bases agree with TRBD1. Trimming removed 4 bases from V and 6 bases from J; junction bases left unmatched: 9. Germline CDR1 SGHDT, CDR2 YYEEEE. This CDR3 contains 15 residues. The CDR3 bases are TGTGCCAGCAGCCCTAGGCGGCAGGGGGATGAAAAACTGTTTTTT. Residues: CASSPRRQGDEKLFF.

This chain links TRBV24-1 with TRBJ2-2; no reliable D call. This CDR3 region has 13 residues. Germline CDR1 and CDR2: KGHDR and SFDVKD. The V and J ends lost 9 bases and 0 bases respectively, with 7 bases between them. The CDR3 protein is CATETTNTGELFF. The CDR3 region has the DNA TGTGCCACCGAGACAACGAACACCGGGGAGCTGTTTTTT.

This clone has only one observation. The CDR3 region is CASLGREQETQYF. The CDR3 coding sequence is TGTGCCAGCCTTGGCCGGGAACAAGAGACCCAGTACTTC. V is TRBV7-9 and J is TRBJ2-5; TRBD2 is a possible D gene (5 bases). Deletions cut 8 bases from V and 2 bases from J, with 12 bases between. The germline V gene has CDR1 SEHNR and CDR2 FQNEAQ (reference sequence). The CDR3 extends over 13 amino acids.

The DNA for the CDR3 is TGTGCCAGCAGCCCCCTTGGGTTAAGCTCCTACAATGAGCAGTTCTTC. This encodes CASSPLGLSSYNEQFF. The chain uses TRBV7-9 and TRBJ2-1; no firm D call. V was shortened by 5 bases and J by 0 bases, with 14 bases between the two germline ends. Germline values: CDR1 SEHNR, CDR2 FQNEAQ (reference sequence). This CDR3 is 16 amino acids long.

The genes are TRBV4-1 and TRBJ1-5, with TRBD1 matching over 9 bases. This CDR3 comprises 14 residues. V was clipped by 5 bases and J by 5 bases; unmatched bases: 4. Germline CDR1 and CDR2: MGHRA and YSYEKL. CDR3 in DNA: TGCGCCAGCAGCTCCCGGGACAGGGATCAGCCCCAGCATTTT. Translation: CASSSRDRDQPQHF.

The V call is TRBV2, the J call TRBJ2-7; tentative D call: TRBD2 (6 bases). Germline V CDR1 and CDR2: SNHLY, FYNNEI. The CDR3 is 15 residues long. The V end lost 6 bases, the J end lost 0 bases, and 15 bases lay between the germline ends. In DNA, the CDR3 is TGTGCCAGCAGGGGGGGACTCCCTAGCTCCTACGAGCAGTACTTC. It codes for CASRGGLPSSYEQYF.